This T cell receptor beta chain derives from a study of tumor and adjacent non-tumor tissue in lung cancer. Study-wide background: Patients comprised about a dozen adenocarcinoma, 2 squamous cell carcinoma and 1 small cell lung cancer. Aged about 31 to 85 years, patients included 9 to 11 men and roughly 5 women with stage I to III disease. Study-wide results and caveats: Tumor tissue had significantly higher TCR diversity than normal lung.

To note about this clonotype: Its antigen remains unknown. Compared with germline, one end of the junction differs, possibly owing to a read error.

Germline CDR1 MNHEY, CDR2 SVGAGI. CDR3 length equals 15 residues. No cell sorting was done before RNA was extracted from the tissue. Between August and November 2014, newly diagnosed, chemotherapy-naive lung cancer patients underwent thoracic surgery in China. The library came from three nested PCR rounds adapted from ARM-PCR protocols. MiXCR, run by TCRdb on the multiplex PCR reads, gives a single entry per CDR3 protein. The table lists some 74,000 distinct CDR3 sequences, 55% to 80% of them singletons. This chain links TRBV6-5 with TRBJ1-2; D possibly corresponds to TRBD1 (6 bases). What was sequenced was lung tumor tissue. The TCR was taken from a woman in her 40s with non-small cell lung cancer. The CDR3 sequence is CASSLGTRVAYGYTF. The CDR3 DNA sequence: TGCGCCAGCAGTCTTGGGACAAGGGTAGCCTATGGCTACACCTTC.